The TCR beta chain under discussion was sequenced for a study of T cell responses to AZD1222 COVID-19 vaccine. Findings of the study overall: Clonal diversity was possibly underestimated, and the donors were mostly white British, with more females.

The CDR3 runs to 15 residues. Germline CDR1 LNHDA, CDR2 SQIVND (reference sequence). Trimming pared 7 bases from V and 0 bases from J, leaving 10 bases between. Here immunoSEQ multiplex PCR was the method, and the copy in TCRdb shows in-frame clones only, minus some. The table lists around 140,000 clones, around 90% of them singletons, with 5% to 7.5% in the top ten. About this clone itself: What it binds is unknown.

This chain links TRBV19 with TRBJ2-6; D is possibly TRBD1 (5 bases). Sequenced material: peripheral blood, taken on day 0 of AZD1222 vaccination. The receptor was isolated from an adult in good health. In DNA form, the CDR3 reads TGTGCCAGTATGGGGCTCAGCTCTGGGGCCAACGTCCTGACTTTC. The encoded protein is CASMGLSSGANVLTF.